The 18 T cell receptor beta chains presented below share a single source sample, sequenced in a study of blood T cells in healthy people across ages. Sample-barcoded 5' priming and a J-beta primer mix drove a second PCR of 7 to 11 cycles. TCRdb analysed the 5' RACE reads with MiXCR anew, one entry per CDR3 protein. Of about 760,000 distinct CDR3 sequences in the sample, roughly 25% were seen once. In addition, the sample was reused for a study of T cells of mothers and their children.

Sequenced material: blood. The receptors were gathered from a boy aged 5-17 years in good health.

The chain recombines TRBV3-1 with TRBJ1-2; D is unclear. V was clipped by 1 base and J by 8 bases, with 14 bases between them. The germline V gene encodes CDR1 LGHDT and CDR2 YNNKEL (reference sequence). CDR3 length: 14 residues. The CDR3 DNA reads as TGTGCCAGCAGCCAAGCTTCAAAGTCTTGGGGCTACACCTTC. Its protein is CASSQASKSWGYTF.

V and J are TRBV29-1 and TRBJ2-7; D is perhaps TRBD1 (5 bases). The CDR3 contains 12 residues. Germline loops: CDR1 SQVTM, CDR2 ANQGSEA. V shed 6 bases and J shed 4 bases, with 13 bases lying between them. DNA of the CDR3: TGCAGCGTCCAGGGCAAGAGATACGAGCAGTACTTC. It yields the protein CSVQGKRYEQYF.

This clonotype turned up a few times. The rearrangement joins TRBV5-1 to TRBJ2-5; 15 positions agree with TRBD2. The ends lost 3 bases at V and 2 bases at J; junction bases unmatched: 14. This CDR3 comprises 20 residues. Germline CDR1 and CDR2: SGHRS and YFSETQ. CDR3 region: CASSYTGTSGRTGPQETQYF. The DNA of the CDR3 is TGCGCCAGCAGCTATACCGGGACTAGCGGGAGGACAGGACCTCAAGAGACCCAGTACTTC.

The chain joins TRBV18 to TRBJ2-7; no firm D call. The CDR3 length is 14 residues. V lost 0 bases to trimming and J lost 5 bases, with 11 bases between them. Germline assignment: CDR1 KGHSH and CDR2 LQKENI. CDR3 sequence reads: CASSPPSPKDEQYF. In nucleotides, the CDR3 is TGTGCCAGCTCACCACCTAGTCCGAAGGACGAGCAGTACTTC.

There are a few counts of this clonotype. The chain links TRBV2 to TRBJ2-5; 12 bases agree with TRBD2. This CDR3 has 13 residues. Per germline, CDR1 SNHLY and CDR2 FYNNEI. V trimming: 8 bases; J trimming: 4 bases; junction bases outside the gene matches: 2. CDR3 region: CASEGLAGETQYF. The CDR3 coding sequence is TGTGCCAGCGAGGGACTAGCGGGAGAGACCCAGTACTTC.

The J gene is TRBJ2-6, the V gene TRBV6-1; weak D call: TRBD2 (5 bases). This CDR3 is built from 15 residues. V lost 7 bases to trimming and J lost 0 bases, with 10 bases between them. Per the germline V gene, CDR1 is MNHNS and CDR2 is SASEGT. CDR3 DNA: TGTGCCAGCATTGGGAGAAGCTCTGGGGCCAACGTCCTGACTTTC. Residues: CASIGRSSGANVLTF.

The chain employs TRBV29-1 and TRBJ1-1; the D gene is possibly TRBD1 (5 bases). The CDR3 loop spans 13 amino acids. Trimming removed 3 bases at V and 4 bases at J, with 12 bases between. The germline CDR1 and CDR2 sequences are SQVTM and ANQGSEA. As DNA, the CDR3 is TGCAGCGTTGACCAGGGTGGGGGCACTGAAGCTTTCTTT. It yields the protein CSVDQGGGTEAFF.

This sequence joins TRBV28 and TRBJ2-7, with a tentative D call TRBD2 (5 bases). V lost 1 base, J lost 3 bases, and 10 bases lay in between. The CDR3 consists of 14 residues. Per the germline V gene, CDR1 is MDHEN and CDR2 is SYDVKM. In DNA form, the CDR3 reads TGTGCCAGCAGTTTATCTAAACGGGGCTACGAGCAGTACTTC. This codes for CASSLSKRGYEQYF. The complete variable domain, with remaining parts taken from reference TRBV28 and TRBJ2-7, reads DVKVTQSSRYLVKRTGEKVFLECVQDMDHENMFWYRQDPGLGLRLIYFSYDVKMKEKGDIPEGYSVSREKKERFSLILESASTNQTSMYLCASSLSKRGYEQYFGPGTRLTVT.

This clonotype has just a few counts. The V call is TRBV4-1, the J call TRBJ2-5; 10 bases map to TRBD1. The J call may be faulty, since TRBJ2-1 better matches the DNA end. Germline values: CDR1 MGHRA, CDR2 YSYEKL. This CDR3 is built from 14 residues. This CDR3 is CASSPGTGADEQFF. In DNA form, the CDR3 reads TGCGCCAGCAGCCCCGGGACAGGGGCGGATGAGCAGTTCTTC.

This clonotype was detected a few times. J is TRBJ1-2 and V is TRBV29-1; D remains ambiguous. Between the trimmed V and J ends, which lost 0 bases and 6 bases, there was a span of 8 bases. The V gene's germline CDR1 is SQVTM and CDR2 ANQGSEA. The CDR3 contains 12 residues. CDR3 in DNA: TGCAGCGTTGAAGAACCCAAGGATGGCTACACCTTC. It translates to CSVEEPKDGYTF. Using reference TRBV29-1 and TRBJ1-2 for the parts outside the CDR3, the full variable domain is SAVISQKPSRDICQRGTSLTIQCQVDSQVTMMFWYRQQPGQSLTLIATANQGSEATYESGFVIDKFPISRPNLTFSTLTVSNMSPEDSSIYLCSVEEPKDGYTFGSGTRLTVV.

About this clonotype itself: One end of the junction is discordant with germline, which a read error may explain. The chain recombines TRBV5-1 with TRBJ1-1; weak D call: TRBD1 (6 bases). This CDR3 has 18 amino acids. The germline gives CDR1 SGHRS, CDR2 YFSETQ. This CDR3 is CASSLGEGGSQMNTEPFF. For the CDR3, the DNA is TGCGCCAGCAGCTTGGGAGAGGGGGGATCTCAGATGAACACTGAACCTTTCTTT.

The rearrangement uses TRBV6-2 or TRBV6-3 and TRBJ2-5; 9 nucleotides match TRBD2. The CDR3 sequence is 17 residues long. Germline trimming cut 6 bases from V and 3 bases from J; bases unmatched to any gene: 14. CDR1 is MNHEY, CDR2 SVGEGT, per germline. CDR3 loop: CASSNLPAGGGEETQYF. The DNA for the CDR3 is TGTGCCAGCAGCAACCTCCCAGCGGGGGGCGGGGAAGAGACCCAGTACTTC.

The V call is TRBV7-2, the J call TRBJ1-3, with a possible D match to TRBD1 (5 bases). Germline V gene data show CDR1 as SGHTA and CDR2 as FQGNSA. Trimming took 2 bases from V and 4 from J, leaving 15 bases between them. The CDR3 loop spans 16 amino acids. For the CDR3, the DNA is TGTGCCAGCAGCTTACAGGGACGAGCGACGGGAAACACCATATATTTT. This codes for CASSLQGRATGNTIYF.

The chain couples TRBV7-2 to TRBJ2-4; 8 nucleotides align to TRBD1. V trimming: 4 bases; J trimming: 6 bases; junction bases outside the gene matches: 14. Germline assignment: CDR1 SGHTA and CDR2 FQGNSA. The CDR3 runs 17 residues. In DNA, the CDR3 is TGTGCCAGCAGCTGGCAGGGGGCGAGTGATGTGAGAAACATTCAGTACTTC. It translates to CASSWQGASDVRNIQYF.

This clonotype was picked up a small number of times. V and J are TRBV14 and TRBJ1-2; no reliable D call. The CDR3 is made up of 12 amino acids. Trimming removed 2 bases at V and 6 bases at J, with 7 bases between. The germline CDR1 and CDR2 sequences are SGHDN and FVKESK. CDR3 in DNA: TGTGCCAGCAGCCAAACTGCAGATGGCTACACCTTC. Translated: CASSQTADGYTF. The variable domain in full, with the rest retrieved from reference TRBV14 and TRBJ1-2, is EAGVTQFPSHSVIEKGQTVTLRCDPISGHDNLYWYRRVMGKEIKFLLHFVKESKQDESGMPNNRFLAERTGGTYSTLKVQPAELEDSGVYFCASSQTADGYTFGSGTRLTVV.

This clonotype was seen more than once but under ten times. V usage is TRBV15 and J usage is TRBJ2-7; the D is unclear. Germline CDR1 and CDR2: LNHNV and YYDKDF (reference sequence). Trimming cost V 3 bases and J 3 bases, with 12 bases left between them. This CDR3 comprises 14 residues. CDR3 sequence reads: CATSSRANYYEQYF. Here the CDR3 DNA reads TGTGCCACCAGCAGCCGGGCCAATTACTACGAGCAGTACTTC.

The rearrangement links TRBV11-2 to TRBJ2-1; TRBD2 aligns across 11 bases. The germline gives CDR1 SGHAT, CDR2 FQNNGV. The CDR3 extends over 16 amino acids. V shed 5 bases and J 2 bases; nucleotides not matched to a gene: 5. The CDR3 region has the DNA TGTGCCAGCAGCCACACTAGCGGGAGTGCCTACAATGAGCAGTTCTTC. Protein sequence: CASSHTSGSAYNEQFF.

The J gene is TRBJ2-3, the V gene TRBV12-5; D perhaps matches TRBD2 (5 bases). The CDR3 contains 19 residues. Germline CDR1 LGHNT, CDR2 FRNRAP. The ends were cut back, 3 bases at V and 0 bases at J, with 22 bases in the middle. Written as DNA, the CDR3 is TGTGCTAGTGGTTTCTATCGGAAAGAGGGAAGCGGTAGCACAGATACGCAGTATTTT. This gives the protein CASGFYRKEGSGSTDTQYF.